Reported below is one T cell receptor beta chain. Its antigen is undetermined. The data originate from a study of post-analysis software for immune sequencing data. Study in general: The disease courses spanned relapsing-remitting, secondary progressive and progressive-relapsing forms of multiple sclerosis.

Whole-study results and caveats: Samples sharing a preparation batch grouped tightly together when assessed by F measure. In multiple sclerosis, normalized Chao1 diversity was significantly below that of controls.

Unique molecular identifiers were present in the TCR beta cDNA libraries. Input populations of about 0.85 to 11 million T cells gave rise to around 480,000 cDNA molecules. TCRdb independently ran MiXCR on the PCR reads; one entry per CDR3 protein. This repertoire shows 820,000 or so distinct CDR3 sequences, about 57% found once; its top ten account for around 4.5%. The sequence came from a girl between 5 and 17 years old with multiple sclerosis. Sequencing was carried out using blood.

Here the CDR3 reads CASSPISGYSNQPQHF. The CDR3 bases are TGTGCCAGCAGTCCGATATCGGGGTATAGCAATCAGCCCCAGCATTTT. V and J are TRBV6-5 and TRBJ1-5; D is unclear. CDR3 length: 16 amino acids. V dropped 5 bases and J dropped 0 bases, with 14 bases sitting between them. Germline CDR1 and CDR2: MNHEY and SVGAGI.